Here is one T cell receptor beta chain with its context. This entry comes from a study of cytomegalovirus exposure and HLA in healthy donors. It was with 60 Vbeta and 13 Jbeta primers that the PCR ran. TCRdb's copy holds only in-frame clones and misses some; the assay was immunoSEQ multiplex PCR. The table records some 140,000 clones, around 68% of them present only once. The sequencing input was PBMCs. The TCR sequence derives from a man aged 25 to 40 in good health and CMV-seronegative.

CDR3 nucleotides: TGTGCCAGCAGCTTATTTAGTGGGGGGGACACCTACAATGAGCAGTTCTTC. This translates into CASSLFSGGDTYNEQFF. This chain joins TRBV7-4 and TRBJ2-1, with a tentative D call TRBD2 (7 bases). In germline, CDR1 is SGHVT, CDR2 SQSDAQ. V dropped 2 bases and J dropped 2 bases, with 16 bases sitting between them. This CDR3 comprises 17 residues.